This passage covers 25 T cell receptor beta chains from one sample sequenced in a study of blood T cell repertoires in COVID-19 (dated by TCRdb to the early 2020s). Library creation used the immunoSEQ multiplex PCR assay. TCRdb obtained this table from immuneACCESS and retained in-frame rearrangements with V and J assigned. These tables miss some clones; where compared with another copy, unresolved V genes account for less than half of the shortfall, and the remainder is unexplained. The sample includes more than 95,000 clones, with 89% observed a single time. The ten largest clones take up approximately 3.4% of the sample. The sequenced material came from peripheral blood. These receptors all stem from a woman between 55 and 75 years old with acute or convalescent COVID-19.

This chain uses TRBV27 with TRBJ2-1; 9 positions agree with TRBD2. The CDR3 is 16 residues long. Losses at the gene ends were 5 bases for V and 6 bases for J; bases not matched to a gene: 11. Germline CDR1 and CDR2: MNHEY and SMNVEV (reference sequence). The CDR3: CASSPATSGFLNEQFF. The CDR3 bases are TGTGCCAGCAGTCCTGCGACTAGCGGATTTCTCAATGAGCAGTTCTTC.

V is TRBV29-1 and J is TRBJ1-1; D is uncertain. Germline loops: CDR1 SQVTM, CDR2 ANQGSEA. CDR3 length equals 12 residues. Trimming stripped 4 bases from V and 1 base from J, with 7 bases between. The CDR3 loop reads CSVVAGNTEAFF. As DNA, the CDR3 is TGCAGCGTTGTCGCAGGGAACACTGAAGCTTTCTTT.

The chain employs TRBV27 and TRBJ2-1; tentatively, D is TRBD2 (6 bases). Germline-derived CDR1 and CDR2 are MNHEY and SMNVEV (reference sequence). The CDR3 has 15 amino acids. V was cut by 4 bases and J by 4 bases, with 14 bases left in between. The CDR3 DNA sequence: TGTGCCAGCAGTTCCTTAGCGGTTAGGTACAATGAGCAGTTCTTC. This translates into CASSSLAVRYNEQFF.

The chain employs TRBV10-3 and TRBJ2-7; D remains ambiguous. From germline, CDR1 is ENHRY and CDR2 SYGVKD. The CDR3 spans 16 residues. Trimming removed 3 bases from V and 0 bases from J, with 15 bases in between. CDR3 nucleotides: TGTGCCATCAGTGATGCTTCTGTCCCTAGCTCCTACGAGCAGTACTTC. Translation: CAISDASVPSSYEQYF.

As DNA, the CDR3 is TGCGCCAGCAGCTTGGAAGGCGGGGGCCAAGAGACCCAGTACTTC. Translating it yields CASSLEGGGQETQYF. The chain is built from TRBV5-1 and TRBJ2-5; 7 nucleotides match TRBD2. The germline V gene encodes CDR1 SGHRS and CDR2 YFSETQ. V shed 0 bases and J 1 base; nucleotides not matched to a gene: 3. The CDR3 consists of 15 residues.

CDR3 in DNA: TGTGCCAGTTTCCCCGACAGGAGCGCCGGGGAGCTGTTTTTT. This translates into CASFPDRSAGELFF. The chain couples TRBV2 to TRBJ2-2; D is possibly TRBD1 (6 bases). Germline CDR1 SNHLY, CDR2 FYNNEI. V lost 9 bases and J lost 6, with 17 bases in between. The CDR3 length is 14 residues.

This chain connects TRBV18 to TRBJ2-1; maybe TRBD1 (5 bases). The V gene's germline CDR1 is KGHSH and CDR2 LQKENI. CDR3 size: 13 residues. The V end was cut by 0 bases, the J end by 9 bases, with 9 bases between. CDR3 in amino acids: CASSPPGPLEQFF. CDR3 nucleotide sequence: TGTGCCAGCTCACCACCGGGGCCCCTTGAGCAGTTCTTC.

The chain employs TRBV25-1 and TRBJ1-2, with 7 bases lining up with TRBD1. The CDR3 totals 13 residues. Per the germline V gene, CDR1 is MGHDK and CDR2 is SYGVNS. V gave up 4 bases and J gave up 7 bases; unmatched junction bases: 6. CDR3 sequence (DNA): TGTGCCAGCAGTGTACAGGGGCGGGGTGGCTACACCTTC. Its translation: CASSVQGRGGYTF.

This chain uses TRBV19 with TRBJ2-1; D uncertain. Deletions cut 6 bases from V and 8 bases from J, with 17 bases between. This CDR3 is 14 amino acids long. CDR1 is LNHDA, CDR2 SQIVND, per germline (reference sequence). The CDR3 coding sequence is TGTGCCAGTAGGGGCTACGGTGGTAAGGATGAGCAGTTCTTC. Translating gives CASRGYGGKDEQFF.

This clone has just one count. The V call is TRBV6-5, the J call TRBJ1-6, with 8 positions matching TRBD1. This CDR3 region has 14 residues. With 6 bases clipped from V and 8 bases from J, the junction kept 6 bases outside the gene matches. The V gene's germline CDR1 is MNHEY and CDR2 SVGAGI. CDR3 sequence: CASSRTGLDSPLHF. CDR3 DNA: TGTGCCAGCAGCAGGACAGGGTTGGATTCACCCCTCCACTTT.

The chain links TRBV11-1 to TRBJ2-7; 7 bases fit TRBD2. The ends lost 3 bases at V and 7 bases at J; junction bases unmatched: 9. CDR3 length: 14 residues. Germline lookup yields CDR1 SGHAT and CDR2 FQDESV (reference sequence). For the CDR3, the DNA is TGTGCCAGCAGCTTGGATCGGGGGGTCGGGGAGCAGTACTTC. It encodes CASSLDRGVGEQYF.

The gene calls are TRBV2 and TRBJ2-1; 12 positions match TRBD1. Germline CDR1 SNHLY, CDR2 FYNNEI. Unmatched junction bases numbered 7, after V lost 6 bases and J lost 4 bases. The CDR3 consists of 16 residues. CDR3 sequence: CASSGRGQGAYNEQFF. The CDR3 DNA is TGTGCCAGCAGCGGCCGGGGACAGGGGGCATACAATGAGCAGTTCTTC.

The chain links TRBV5-1 to TRBJ2-2; TRBD2 aligns across 12 bases. Trimming at V came to 4 bases and at J to 6 bases, leaving 7 bases not matched to a gene. The germline V gene has CDR1 SGHRS and CDR2 YFSETQ. The CDR3 spans 16 residues. The CDR3 spells CASSIRLAGAAGELFF. The DNA for the CDR3 is TGCGCCAGCAGCATTCGACTAGCGGGAGCGGCCGGGGAGCTGTTTTTT.

This sequence joins TRBV11-3 and TRBJ1-1; tentative D call: TRBD1 (6 bases). V was clipped by 4 bases and J by 0 bases, with 12 bases between them. Per the germline V gene, CDR1 is SGHNT and CDR2 is YENEEA. This CDR3 comprises 15 residues. The CDR3: CASSSRGGLNTEAFF. The CDR3 coding sequence is TGTGCCAGCAGCTCGAGAGGGGGACTGAACACTGAAGCTTTCTTT.

The CDR3 DNA reads TGCGCCAGCAGCCTCCTAGGGGCAGGACAGGGGGCAAACTATGGCTACACCTTC. Encoded protein: CASSLLGAGQGANYGYTF. J is TRBJ1-2 and V is TRBV5-1; 11 bases match TRBD1. After removal of 4 bases from V and 2 bases from J, the junction contained 13 bases not matched to a gene. This CDR3 comprises 18 residues. Per the germline V gene, CDR1 is SGHRS and CDR2 is YFSETQ.

This clone appeared a single time. The J gene is TRBJ1-4, the V gene TRBV28; the D is unclear. The CDR3 spans 15 residues. V lost 2 bases to trimming and J lost 4 bases, with 11 bases between them. CDR1 is MDHEN and CDR2 is SYDVKM in the germline V gene. DNA for the CDR3: TGTGCCAGCAGTTTAGAGAGGCGACGTAATGAAAAACTGTTTTTT. This gives the protein CASSLERRRNEKLFF. The whole variable domain, remainder taken from reference TRBV28 and TRBJ1-4, is DVKVTQSSRYLVKRTGEKVFLECVQDMDHENMFWYRQDPGLGLRLIYFSYDVKMKEKGDIPEGYSVSREKKERFSLILESASTNQTSMYLCASSLERRRNEKLFFGSGTQLSVL.

This clone was counted many times. The V and J genes are TRBV5-8 and TRBJ2-7; 9 bases match TRBD2. V was pared by 4 bases and J by 6 bases, with 14 bases of the junction left unmatched. This CDR3 spans 16 amino acids. Germline V gives CDR1 SGHTS, CDR2 YDEGEE. The CDR3 DNA sequence: TGTGCCAGCAGCGGACCCCGGACTAGCGCTAGCAGCGAGCAGTACGTC. It encodes CASSGPRTSASSEQYV.

In nucleotides, the CDR3 is TGTGCCAGCAGTTACGGGACAGGGGGGAATCAGCCCCAGCATTTT. It yields the protein CASSYGTGGNQPQHF. V and J are TRBV6-2 or TRBV6-3 and TRBJ1-5; 11 bases match TRBD1. Looked up from germline, CDR1 is MNHEY and CDR2 is SVGEGT. CDR3 length: 15 residues. V was clipped by 2 bases and J by 4 bases; unmatched bases: 1.

The rearrangement uses TRBV5-1 and TRBJ2-7; the match to TRBD2 covers 7 bases. CDR3 length: 14 residues. The germline V gene has CDR1 SGHRS and CDR2 YFSETQ. V dropped 6 bases and J dropped 2; count of bases not matched to a gene: 8. The CDR3 is CASKLREATYEQYV. CDR3 in DNA: TGCGCCAGCAAACTCCGGGAGGCGACCTACGAGCAGTACGTC.

The chain carries TRBV30 and TRBJ1-2; D gene uncertain. V was trimmed by 5 bases and J by 6 bases, leaving 19 bases between them. Germline V gene sequence: CDR1 GTSNPN, CDR2 SVGIG (reference sequence). The CDR3 contains 14 residues. CDR3 nucleotide sequence: TGTGCCTGGGGAAACCCAAGTGGAGGGAATGGCTACACCTTC. Its translation: CAWGNPSGGNGYTF. The whole variable domain, filled in from reference TRBV30 and TRBJ1-2, reads SQTIHQWPATLVQPVGSPLSLECTVEGTSNPNLYWYRQAAGRGLQLLFYSVGIGQISSEVPQNLSASRPQDRQFILSSKKLLLSDSGFYLCAWGNPSGGNGYTFGSGTRLTVV.

The chain carries TRBV5-1 and TRBJ2-7; 10 nucleotides match TRBD2. Trimming at V came to 2 bases and at J to 7 bases, leaving 6 bases not matched to a gene. This CDR3 comprises 14 residues. Germline V gives CDR1 SGHRS, CDR2 YFSETQ. The CDR3 loop reads CASSFLAGEGEQYF. CDR3 nucleotide sequence: TGCGCCAGCAGCTTTCTAGCGGGAGAGGGGGAGCAGTACTTC.

The chain combines TRBV10-3 with TRBJ1-1; a weak D match, TRBD1 (5 bases). Germline V lookup: CDR1 ENHRY, CDR2 SYGVKD. Trimming took 5 bases from V and 4 from J, leaving 11 bases between them. The CDR3 sequence is 13 residues long. The CDR3 DNA reads as TGTGCCATCAGTCAGGGTACCGGCACTGAAGCTTTCTTT. Translating it yields CAISQGTGTEAFF.

This clone was observed a single time. The V and J genes are TRBV4-1 and TRBJ2-7; TRBD2 aligns across 13 bases. The J segment lost 1 base and the V segment lost 3 bases, leaving 6 bases of the junction unmatched. CDR3 length: 17 amino acids. The germline V gene has CDR1 MGHRA and CDR2 YSYEKL. DNA of the CDR3: TGCGCCAGCAGCCAGAGGACTAGCGGGAGTGGTTCCTACGAGCAGTACTTC. It yields the protein CASSQRTSGSGSYEQYF.

The V and J genes are TRBV5-1 and TRBJ2-1; 13 positions agree with TRBD2. This CDR3 has 16 amino acids. Unmatched junction bases numbered 11, after V lost 4 bases and J lost 10 bases. Germline CDR1 is SGHRS and CDR2 is YFSETQ. The CDR3 spells CASSQLGLAGVGEQFF. Here the CDR3 DNA reads TGCGCCAGCAGCCAACTCGGACTAGCGGGAGTTGGGGAGCAGTTCTTC.

This chain links TRBV25-1 with TRBJ2-7; a weak D match, TRBD1 (6 bases). Looked up from germline, CDR1 is MGHDK and CDR2 is SYGVNS. V was cut by 8 bases and J by 1 base, with 9 bases left in between. The CDR3 runs 12 residues. The chain's CDR3 is CASGGQSYEQYF. CDR3 coding DNA: TGTGCCAGCGGAGGACAGTCCTACGAGCAGTACTTC.